This is a list of T cell receptor beta chains from one sample in a study of molecular identifiers for immune sequencing clone quantification. TCRdb independently ran MiXCR on the PCR reads; one entry per CDR3 protein. The sample yields nearly 650,000 distinct CDR3 sequences, approximately 24% seen once. What was sequenced was naive CD8+ T cells from blood, with Jurkat cell RNA spiked in. All receptors come from a human donor in good health. Some libraries in this study had Jurkat cell RNA spiked in. Each CDR3 is given with its conserved first and last residue. The D gene is left open where the match is weak. Clone size, where shown, is once, few, many, or a class for clones that have expanded.

D gene,V gene,J gene,clone size,CDR3 DNA,CDR3 protein
TRBD1,TRBV12-3/TRBV12-4,TRBJ1-2,NA,TGTGCCAGCAGATTCGGGACAGGGGATTTCTATGGCTACACCTTC,CASRFGTGDFYGYTF
NA,TRBV6-1,TRBJ2-1,NA,TGTGCCAGCAGTCCGGGTACTGTTTCCTACAATGAGCAGTTCTTC,CASSPGTVSYNEQFF
TRBD1,TRBV19,TRBJ2-3,NA,TGTGCCAGTAGTATCGCCGGACAGGGGTTGGATACGCAGTATTTT,CASSIAGQGLDTQYF
NA,TRBV27,TRBJ2-7,NA,TGTGCCAGCATTTCACGCCCGGGGGGCCGTTACTACGAGCAGTACTTC,CASISRPGGRYYEQYF
NA,TRBV12-3/TRBV12-4,TRBJ1-1,NA,TGTGCCAGCAGTTTAGAGGTAGGTGGGCGGGGACCGAACACTGAAGCTTTCTTT,CASSLEVGGRGPNTEAFF
NA,TRBV29-1,TRBJ2-2,many,TGCAGCGTCAAAGCGGGTGCGACGAACACCGGGGAGCTGTTTTTT,CSVKAGATNTGELFF
NA,TRBV3-1,TRBJ2-7,many,TGTGCCAGCAGCCCGACTTACGAGCAGTACTTC,CASSPTYEQYF
TRBD2,TRBV9,TRBJ2-3,many,TGTGCCAGCAGCGTACTAGCGGGGTTCAGCACAGATACGCAGTATTTT,CASSVLAGFSTDTQYF
NA,TRBV6-6,TRBJ1-2,few,TGTGCCAGCAGTTACGTCAACTATGGCTACACCTTC,CASSYVNYGYTF
TRBD2,TRBV7-3,TRBJ2-1,NA,TGTGCCAGCAGCTTAGGGACTAGCGGGAGGTTTGAGCAGTTCTTC,CASSLGTSGRFEQFF
NA,TRBV6-5,TRBJ1-4,NA,TGTGCCAGCACTCCGAATAATGAAAAACTGTTTTTT,CASTPNNEKLFF
TRBD2,TRBV20-1,TRBJ2-3,NA,TGCAGTGCTAGGGGAGGGGATCGGCCAGATACGCAGTATTTT,CSARGGDRPDTQYF
TRBD2,TRBV7-9,TRBJ2-1,NA,TGTGCCAGCAGCTTAGGCGTAGCGGGAGGCCCTTCTATCTACAATGAGCAGTTCTTC,CASSLGVAGGPSIYNEQFF
TRBD2,TRBV4-2,TRBJ2-7,few,TGTGCCAGCAGCCAAGGGGTGGCGGGAGGGCCTTACGAGCAGTACTTC,CASSQGVAGGPYEQYF
TRBD2,TRBV7-3,TRBJ2-2,few,TGTGCCAGCAGCCCCGGTCGAGGACTAGCGCCACCCGGGGAGCTGTTTTTT,CASSPGRGLAPPGELFF
TRBD1,TRBV5-4,TRBJ2-3,many,TGTGCCAGCAGCAAGGGACAGGGGCCAGATACGCAGTATTTT,CASSKGQGPDTQYF
NA,TRBV3-2,TRBJ1-5,NA,TGTGCCAGCAGCCAAGAGGGACGGGATAGCAATCAGCCCCAGCATTTT,CASSQEGRDSNQPQHF
NA,TRBV29-1,TRBJ2-5,many,TGCAGCGTTGAAGAGCCGGGACTCACCACGTACCAAGAGACCCAGTACTTC,CSVEEPGLTTYQETQYF
NA,TRBV7-9,TRBJ2-1,few,TGTGCCAGCAGCGGTTGGGGGGGCAGTGCAGACAATGAGCAGTTCTTC,CASSGWGGSADNEQFF
TRBD1,TRBV20-1,TRBJ2-3,many,TGCAGTGCCAGAACCCAGGGGGCTGTCGAAGATACGCAGTATTTT,CSARTQGAVEDTQYF
TRBD1,TRBV15,TRBJ1-2,few,TGTGCCACCAGCAGGGCCTCCGGGGTGGGGACAGGTTTCGGCTACACCTTC,CATSRASGVGTGFGYTF
NA,TRBV7-9,TRBJ2-1,many,TGTGCCCTAGAGGAGTCGAGCTCCTACAATGAGCAGTTCTTC,CALEESSSYNEQFF
NA,TRBV4-1,TRBJ1-2,many,TGCGCCAGCAGCCAAGTGAACGAGGGAGCCTATGGCTACACCTTC,CASSQVNEGAYGYTF
NA,TRBV9,TRBJ2-1,NA,TGTGCCAGCAGCGTAGCGGACAATGAGCAGTTCTTC,CASSVADNEQFF